This section outlines one TCR beta chain sequence together with its context. The target antigen is unknown. This record belongs to a study of blood T cells in healthy people across ages. Study conclusions and caveats: While age rose, TCR beta diversity per million T cells dropped in a roughly linear way. Versus aged donors, long-lived donors had higher diversity and more naive CD4+ cells. Unsorted PBMCs prevented conclusive naive versus antigen-experienced comparison.

This CDR3 has 16 amino acids. Trimming removed 4 bases at V and 1 base at J, with 18 bases between. Germline CDR1 and CDR2: SGHRS and YFSETQ. PCR was performed a second time for about 7 to 11 cycles using a sample-barcoded 5' primer and a J-beta primer mix. A single record per CDR3 protein comes from TCRdb applying MiXCR to the 5' RACE reads. The table shows around 1,700,000 distinct CDR3 sequences, with 25% to 30% occurring only once. This receptor was obtained from a woman aged 30 to 39 in good health. The chain combines TRBV5-1 with TRBJ2-7, with D possibly being TRBD2 (6 bases). Sequenced input: blood. CDR3 nucleotides: TGCGCCAGCAGCCCGGTGCGGGCGGGATCATCCTACGAGCAGTACTTC. Its translation is CASSPVRAGSSYEQYF.